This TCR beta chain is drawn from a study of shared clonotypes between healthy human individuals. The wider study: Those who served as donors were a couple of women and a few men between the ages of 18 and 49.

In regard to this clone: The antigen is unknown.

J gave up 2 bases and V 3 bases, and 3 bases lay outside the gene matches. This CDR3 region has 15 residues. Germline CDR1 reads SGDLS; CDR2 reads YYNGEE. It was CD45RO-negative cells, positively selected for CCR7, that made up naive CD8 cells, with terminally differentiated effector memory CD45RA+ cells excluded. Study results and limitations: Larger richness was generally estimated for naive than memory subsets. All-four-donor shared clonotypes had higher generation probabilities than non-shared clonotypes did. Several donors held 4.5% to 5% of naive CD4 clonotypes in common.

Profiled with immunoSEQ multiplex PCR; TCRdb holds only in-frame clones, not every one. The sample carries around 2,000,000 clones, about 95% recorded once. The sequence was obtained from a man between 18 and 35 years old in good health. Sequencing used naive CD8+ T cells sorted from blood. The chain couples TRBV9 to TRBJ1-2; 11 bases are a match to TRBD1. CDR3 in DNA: TGTGCCAGCAGCGACCGGGACAGGGGGAACTATGGCTACACCTTC. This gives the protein CASSDRDRGNYGYTF.